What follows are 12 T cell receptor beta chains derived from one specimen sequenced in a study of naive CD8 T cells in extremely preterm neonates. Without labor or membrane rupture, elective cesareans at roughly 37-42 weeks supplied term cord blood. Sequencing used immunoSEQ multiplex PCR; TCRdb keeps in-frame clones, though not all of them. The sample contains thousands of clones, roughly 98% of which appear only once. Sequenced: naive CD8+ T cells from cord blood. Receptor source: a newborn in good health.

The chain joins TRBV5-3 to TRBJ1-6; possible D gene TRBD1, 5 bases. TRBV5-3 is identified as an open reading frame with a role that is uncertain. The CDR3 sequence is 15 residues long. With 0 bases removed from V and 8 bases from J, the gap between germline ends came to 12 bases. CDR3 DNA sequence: TGTGCCAGAAGCTTGGAGGGGTTTAAGCATTCACCCCTCCACTTT. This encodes CARSLEGFKHSPLHF.

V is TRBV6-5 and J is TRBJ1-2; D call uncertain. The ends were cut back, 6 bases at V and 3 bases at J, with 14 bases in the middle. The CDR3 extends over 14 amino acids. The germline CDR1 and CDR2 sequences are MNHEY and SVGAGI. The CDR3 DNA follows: TGTGCCAGCAGCCCCGGCAGACGGGACTATGGCTACACCTTC. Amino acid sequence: CASSPGRRDYGYTF.

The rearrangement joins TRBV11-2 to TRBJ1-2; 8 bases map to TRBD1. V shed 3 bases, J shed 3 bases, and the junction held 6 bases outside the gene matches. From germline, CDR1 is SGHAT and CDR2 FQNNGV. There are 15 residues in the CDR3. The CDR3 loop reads CASSFGQGPYYGYTF. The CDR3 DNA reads TGTGCCAGCAGCTTCGGACAGGGCCCCTACTATGGCTACACCTTC.

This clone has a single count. This CDR3 reads CASSALKALPEKLFF. The CDR3 bases are TGTGCCAGCAGCGCCCTTAAAGCCCTACCTGAAAAACTGTTTTTT. J is TRBJ1-4 and V is TRBV9, with D hard to call. The CDR3 has 15 residues. The germline V gene encodes CDR1 SGDLS and CDR2 YYNGEE. V shed 3 bases and J shed 7 bases, with 16 bases lying between them.

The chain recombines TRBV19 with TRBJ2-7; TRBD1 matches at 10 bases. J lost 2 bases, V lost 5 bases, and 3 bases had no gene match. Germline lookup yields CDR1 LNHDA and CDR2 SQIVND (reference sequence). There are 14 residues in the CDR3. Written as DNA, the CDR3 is TGTGCCAGTAGTCCCGGGACAGGGGCCTACGAGCAGTACTTC. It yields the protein CASSPGTGAYEQYF.

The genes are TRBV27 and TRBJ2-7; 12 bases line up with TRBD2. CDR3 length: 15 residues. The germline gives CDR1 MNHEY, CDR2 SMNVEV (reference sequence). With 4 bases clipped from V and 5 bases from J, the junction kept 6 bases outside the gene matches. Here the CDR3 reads CASSSLAGGLDEQYF. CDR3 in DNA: TGTGCCAGCAGTTCACTAGCGGGGGGATTGGACGAGCAGTACTTC.

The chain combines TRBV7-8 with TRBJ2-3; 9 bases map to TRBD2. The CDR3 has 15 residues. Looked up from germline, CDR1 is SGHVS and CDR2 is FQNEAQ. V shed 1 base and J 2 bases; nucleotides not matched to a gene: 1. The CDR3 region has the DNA TGTGCCAGCAGCTTAGAGCGGGGGGCCACAGATACGCAGTATTTT. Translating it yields CASSLERGATDTQYF.

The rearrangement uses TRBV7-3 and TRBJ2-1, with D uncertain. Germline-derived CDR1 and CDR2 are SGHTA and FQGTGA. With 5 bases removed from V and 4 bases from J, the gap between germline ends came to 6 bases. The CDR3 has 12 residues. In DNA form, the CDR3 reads TGTGCCAGCAGCAATACATACAATGAGCAGTTCTTC. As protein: CASSNTYNEQFF. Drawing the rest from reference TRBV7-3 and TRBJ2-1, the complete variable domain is GAGVSQTPSNKVTEKGKYVELRCDPISGHTALYWYRQSLGQGPEFLIYFQGTGAADDSGLPNDRFFAVRPEGSVSTLKIQRTERGDSAVYLCASSNTYNEQFFGPGTRLTVL.

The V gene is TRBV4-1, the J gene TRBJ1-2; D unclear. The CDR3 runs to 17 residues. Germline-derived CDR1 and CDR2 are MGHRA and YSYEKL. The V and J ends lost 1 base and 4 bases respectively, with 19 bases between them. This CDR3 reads CASSQVEGIGGSYGYTF. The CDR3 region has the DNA TGCGCCAGCAGCCAAGTAGAGGGTATTGGCGGGTCCTATGGCTACACCTTC.

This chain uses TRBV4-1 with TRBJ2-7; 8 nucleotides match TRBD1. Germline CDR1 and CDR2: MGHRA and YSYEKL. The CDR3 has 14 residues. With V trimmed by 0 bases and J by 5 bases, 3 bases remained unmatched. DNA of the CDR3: TGCGCCAGCAGCCAAGATCCGGACAGGGACGAGCAGTACTTC. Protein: CASSQDPDRDEQYF.

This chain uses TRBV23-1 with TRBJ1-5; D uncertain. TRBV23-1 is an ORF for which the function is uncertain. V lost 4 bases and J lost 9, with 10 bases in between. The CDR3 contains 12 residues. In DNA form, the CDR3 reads TGCGCCAGCAGTCCTCCCTTGTGGCCCCAGCATTTT. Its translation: CASSPPLWPQHF.

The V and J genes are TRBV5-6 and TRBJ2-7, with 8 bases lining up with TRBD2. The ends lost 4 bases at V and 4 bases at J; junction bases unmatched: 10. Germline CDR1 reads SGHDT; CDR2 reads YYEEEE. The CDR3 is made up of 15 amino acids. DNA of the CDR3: TGTGCCAGCAGCCACGGGGGGGCAAAACGATACGAGCAGTACTTC. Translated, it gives CASSHGGAKRYEQYF.